Sequencing of this T cell receptor (beta chain) was carried out in a study of early T cells in non-severe SARS-CoV-2 infection. This clonotype occurred a few times. CDR1 is MDHEN, CDR2 SYDVKM, per germline. Trimming removed 3 bases at V and 2 bases at J, with 19 bases between. CDR3 length equals 17 residues. Individual cDNA molecules carried attached unique molecular identifiers. MiXCR was run by TCRdb on the 5' RACE reads, yielding one entry per CDR3 protein. The repertoire holds fewer than 65,000 distinct CDR3 sequences, with about 9.3% as singletons. The chain uses TRBV28 and TRBJ1-2, with D unclear. The sample taken for sequencing was whole blood. The clonotype was recovered from an adult who was a healthcare worker with PCR-confirmed SARS-CoV-2 infection or an uninfected control (not recorded which). Written as DNA, the CDR3 is TGTGCCAGCAGTTTGGGGAGGTGGAGTGACGGAAACTATGGCTACACCTTC. As protein: CASSLGRWSDGNYGYTF.